This T cell receptor (beta chain) was sequenced in a study of cytomegalovirus exposure and HLA in healthy donors. Overall study results and limits: Rates of TCR association differed by HLA locus in a later analysis, with DRB1 highest and HLA-C lowest. Immune exposure was documented only through CMV serostatus. According to a later analysis, most TCR beta chains associated with CMV appeared HLA-restricted.

In regard to this clone: Its cognate antigen is unknown.

Germline assignment: CDR1 WSHSY and CDR2 SAAADI. Trimming removed 6 bases at V and 2 bases at J, with 13 bases between. CDR3 length: 14 amino acids. The donors were healthy bone marrow donors. The PCR made use of 60 Vbeta and 13 Jbeta primers. Only in-frame clones appear in the TCRdb table, and some are missing; sequencing was by immunoSEQ multiplex PCR. The sample has 140,000 or so clones; more than 70% are singletons. The specimen sequenced was PBMCs. The V and J genes are TRBV10-2 and TRBJ1-2; D ambiguous. The clonotype comes from a woman between 40 and 50 years old in good health and CMV-seronegative. The CDR3 region has the DNA TGCGCCAGCAGCATCCTAGCGGGGAACTATGGCTACACCTTC. Its translation: CASSILAGNYGYTF.